These T cell receptor beta chains were read from a single sample in a study of T cells after yellow fever vaccination. TCRdb redid the calling of the 5' RACE reads with MiXCR, one entry per CDR3 protein. The sample shows about 400,000 distinct CDR3 sequences, around 10% of them seen only once. The material was PBMCs, obtained on the day of the first yellow fever vaccination. The receptors were sampled from a man aged 18 to 29 who received the YFV17D yellow fever vaccine. The CDR3 runs from the conserved cysteine through the conserved F or W. The D gene is left open where the match is weak. Clone size is shown for a subset of rows, as once, few, many or a class of expanded clone.

few | TRBJ2-5 | TRBD2 | TRBV11-1 | CASTTSGLGYLQETQYF | TGTGCCAGCACCACCTCAGGACTAGGGTACCTCCAAGAGACCCAGTACTTC
- | TRBJ2-2 | TRBD1 | TRBV7-9 | CASSSGGNRGRPGELFF | TGTGCCAGCAGCTCCGGAGGGAACAGGGGGCGTCCCGGGGAGCTGTTTTTT
many | TRBJ2-7 | - | TRBV29-1 | CSADGTGEQYF | TGCAGCGCTGACGGGACGGGGGAGCAGTACTTC
few | TRBJ2-7 | - | TRBV7-2 | CASSLNRQAYEQYF | TGTGCCAGCAGCTTAAATCGGCAGGCCTACGAGCAGTACTTC
few | TRBJ2-1 | - | TRBV29-1 | CSVVPWGNEQFF | TGCAGCGTTGTACCTTGGGGGAATGAGCAGTTCTTC
few | TRBJ2-7 | TRBD1 | TRBV20-1 | CSARDEVDRGTYEQYF | TGCAGTGCTAGAGATGAGGTGGACAGGGGCACCTACGAGCAGTACTTC
- | TRBJ2-1 | TRBD2 | TRBV27 | CASSSEPGGLYNEQFF | TGTGCCAGCAGTTCGGAGCCGGGGGGGCTCTACAATGAGCAGTTCTTC
- | TRBJ1-1 | - | TRBV7-3 | CASSVPRANTEAFF | TGTGCCAGCAGTGTACCTAGGGCGAACACTGAAGCTTTCTTT
- | TRBJ1-3 | - | TRBV5-4 | CASSPGTTGRNTIYF | TGTGCCAGCAGCCCCGGGACTACTGGTAGAAACACCATATATTTT
few | TRBJ1-6 | TRBD1 | TRBV18 | CASSLRTGAYSPLHF | TGTGCCAGCTCACTAAGGACAGGTGCATATTCACCCCTCCACTTT
few | TRBJ1-1 | - | TRBV12-3/TRBV12-4 | CASSFWAGEAFF | TGTGCCAGCAGTTTTTGGGCTGGAGAAGCTTTCTTT
many | TRBJ2-2 | - | TRBV5-5 | CASSLSGLGELFF | TGTGCCAGCAGCTTGTCCGGGTTGGGGGAGCTGTTTTTT
- | TRBJ2-1 | TRBD2 | TRBV7-2 | CASSLALAASYNEQFF | TGTGCCAGCAGCTTAGCCCTAGCGGCTTCCTACAATGAGCAGTTCTTC
- | TRBJ1-6 | - | TRBV12-5 | CASGLVRGSTLHF | TGTGCTAGTGGTTTGGTCAGGGGTTCAACCCTCCACTTT
few | TRBJ1-6 | - | TRBV7-9 | CASSRGSYGSPLHF | TGTGCCAGCAGCCGGGGCAGTTACGGTTCACCCCTCCACTTT
few | TRBJ1-1 | TRBD1 | TRBV5-4 | CASSSGTGDSTEAFF | TGTGCCAGCAGCTCCGGGACAGGGGACAGCACTGAAGCTTTCTTT
many | TRBJ2-1 | - | TRBV29-1 | CSVEGPKYPWTANNEQFF | TGCAGCGTTGAGGGTCCCAAATATCCATGGACAGCCAACAATGAGCAGTTCTTC
- | TRBJ2-5 | - | TRBV30 | CAWINWAGGGETQYF | TGTGCCTGGATTAACTGGGCAGGGGGGGGAGAGACCCAGTACTTC
- | TRBJ2-1 | - | TRBV10-3 | CAIREGTSGSPYNEQFF | TGTGCCATCAGGGAGGGAACCTCAGGGTCGCCCTACAATGAGCAGTTCTTC
few | TRBJ2-3 | TRBD2 | TRBV23-1 | CARGGGWSTDTQYF | TGCGCCCGCGGCGGGGGGTGGAGCACAGATACGCAGTATTTT
- | TRBJ1-2 | - | TRBV28 | CASSFLGAVYGYTF | TGTGCCAGCAGTTTTCTGGGGGCGGTCTATGGCTACACCTTC
- | TRBJ2-1 | - | TRBV7-3 | CASSLSGYGEQFF | TGTGCCAGCAGCTTATCAGGGTACGGTGAGCAGTTCTTC
- | TRBJ2-1 | - | TRBV9 | CASSVSAGDPYNEQFF | TGTGCCAGCAGCGTATCAGCAGGGGACCCCTACAATGAGCAGTTCTTC
few | TRBJ1-3 | - | TRBV4-3 | CASRGGSGNTIYF | TGCGCCAGCCGGGGTGGGTCTGGAAACACCATATATTTT
- | TRBJ1-2 | TRBD1 | TRBV20-1 | CSASNTGQGYGYTF | TGCAGTGCTAGTAATACGGGACAGGGCTATGGCTACACCTTC
few | TRBJ2-3 | - | TRBV4-1 | CASSQEGSGYTQYF | TGCGCCAGCAGCCAAGAGGGTAGCGGATATACGCAGTATTTT
few | TRBJ1-2 | - | TRBV12-3/TRBV12-4 | CASSLNRDGYTF | TGTGCCAGCAGTTTAAACAGGGACGGCTACACCTTC
few | TRBJ2-3 | TRBD1 | TRBV5-1 | CASSSSGTATDTQYF | TGCGCCAGCAGTTCCTCCGGGACAGCCACAGATACGCAGTATTTT
few | TRBJ2-3 | - | TRBV5-4 | CASSPPQGNTDTQYF | TGTGCCAGCAGCCCCCCCCAGGGGAACACAGATACGCAGTATTTT
few | TRBJ1-1 | - | TRBV10-3 | CAISRELGGGSEAFF | TGTGCCATCAGCCGAGAACTTGGGGGGGGCTCTGAAGCTTTCTTT
few | TRBJ2-6 | - | TRBV3-1 | CASRDISGANVLTF | TGTGCCAGCAGGGACATCTCTGGGGCCAACGTCCTGACTTTC
few | TRBJ2-7 | TRBD1 | TRBV7-2 | CASSSGQGATYEQYF | TGTGCCAGCAGCTCGGGACAGGGGGCAACCTACGAGCAGTACTTC
few | TRBJ2-1 | TRBD1 | TRBV4-3 | CASSQNTGTGGNEQFF | TGCGCCAGCAGCCAAAATACTGGGACAGGGGGCAATGAGCAGTTCTTC
few | TRBJ1-5 | - | TRBV20-1 | CSARDPQIKSNQPQHF | TGCAGTGCTAGAGATCCCCAGATTAAGAGCAATCAGCCCCAGCATTTT
many | TRBJ1-6 | - | TRBV4-3 | CASSQDGPGYNSPLHF | TGCGCCAGCAGCCAAGATGGGCCGGGCTATAATTCACCCCTCCACTTT